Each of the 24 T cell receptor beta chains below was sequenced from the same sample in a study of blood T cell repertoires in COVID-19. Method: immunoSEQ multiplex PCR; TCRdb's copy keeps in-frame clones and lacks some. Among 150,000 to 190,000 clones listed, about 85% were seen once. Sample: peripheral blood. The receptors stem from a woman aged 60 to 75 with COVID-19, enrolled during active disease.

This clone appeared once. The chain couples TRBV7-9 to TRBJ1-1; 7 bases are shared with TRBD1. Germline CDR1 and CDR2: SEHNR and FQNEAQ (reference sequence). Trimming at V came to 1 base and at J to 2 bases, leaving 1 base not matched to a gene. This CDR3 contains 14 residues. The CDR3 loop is CASSLGQGNTEAFF. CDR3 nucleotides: TGTGCCAGCAGCTTAGGACAGGGAAACACTGAAGCTTTCTTT.

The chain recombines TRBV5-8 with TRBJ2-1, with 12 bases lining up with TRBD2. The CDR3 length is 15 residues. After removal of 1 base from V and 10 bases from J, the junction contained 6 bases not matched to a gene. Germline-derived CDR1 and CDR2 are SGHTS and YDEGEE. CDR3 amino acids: CASSLLAGGPLEQFF. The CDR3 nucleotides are TGTGCCAGCAGCTTGCTAGCGGGGGGGCCCTTGGAGCAGTTCTTC.

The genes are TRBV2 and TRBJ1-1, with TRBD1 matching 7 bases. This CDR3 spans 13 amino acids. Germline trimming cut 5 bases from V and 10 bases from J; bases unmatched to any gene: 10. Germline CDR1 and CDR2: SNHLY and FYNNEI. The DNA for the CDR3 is TGTGCCAGCAGTCCCGACAGGGTACGGGTAGCTTTCTTT. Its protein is CASSPDRVRVAFF.

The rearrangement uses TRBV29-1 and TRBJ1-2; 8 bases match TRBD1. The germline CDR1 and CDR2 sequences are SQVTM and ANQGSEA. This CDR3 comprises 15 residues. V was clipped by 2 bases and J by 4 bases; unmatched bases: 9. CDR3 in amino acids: CSVEFSDRALYGYTF. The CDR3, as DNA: TGCAGCGTTGAATTTTCGGACAGGGCGCTCTATGGCTACACCTTC.

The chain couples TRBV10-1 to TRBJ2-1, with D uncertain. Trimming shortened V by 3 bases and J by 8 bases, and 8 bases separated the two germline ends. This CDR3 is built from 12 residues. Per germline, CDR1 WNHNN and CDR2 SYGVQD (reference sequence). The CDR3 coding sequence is TGCGCCAGCAGTGATATCAGGCATGAGCAGTTCTTC. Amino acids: CASSDIRHEQFF.

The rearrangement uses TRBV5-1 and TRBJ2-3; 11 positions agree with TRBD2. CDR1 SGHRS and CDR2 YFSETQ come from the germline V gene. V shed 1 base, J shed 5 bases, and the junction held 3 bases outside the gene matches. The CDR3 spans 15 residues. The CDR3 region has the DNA TGCGCCAGCAGCTTGAGGCTAGCGGGAGGAGATACGCAGTATTTT. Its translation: CASSLRLAGGDTQYF.

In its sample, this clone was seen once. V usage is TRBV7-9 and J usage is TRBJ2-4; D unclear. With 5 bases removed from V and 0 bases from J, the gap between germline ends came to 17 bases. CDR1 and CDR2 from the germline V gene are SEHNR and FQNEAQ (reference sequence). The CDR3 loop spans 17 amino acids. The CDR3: CASSPSGYSLAKNIQYF. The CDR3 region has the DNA TGTGCCAGCAGCCCCAGTGGGTACAGCTTAGCCAAAAACATTCAGTACTTC.

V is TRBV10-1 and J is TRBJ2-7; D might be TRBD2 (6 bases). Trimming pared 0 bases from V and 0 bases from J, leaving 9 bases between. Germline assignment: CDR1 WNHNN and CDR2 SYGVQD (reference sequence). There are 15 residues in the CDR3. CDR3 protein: CASSESNSGSYEQYF. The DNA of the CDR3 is TGCGCCAGCAGTGAGTCGAATAGCGGCTCCTACGAGCAGTACTTC.

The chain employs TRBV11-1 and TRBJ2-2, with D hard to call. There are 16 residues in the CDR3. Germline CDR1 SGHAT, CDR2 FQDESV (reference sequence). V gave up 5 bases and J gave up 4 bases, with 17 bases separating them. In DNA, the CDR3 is TGTGCCAGCAGCGCCGCCCTTCCAGTAAGCACCGGGGAGCTGTTTTTT. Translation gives CASSAALPVSTGELFF.

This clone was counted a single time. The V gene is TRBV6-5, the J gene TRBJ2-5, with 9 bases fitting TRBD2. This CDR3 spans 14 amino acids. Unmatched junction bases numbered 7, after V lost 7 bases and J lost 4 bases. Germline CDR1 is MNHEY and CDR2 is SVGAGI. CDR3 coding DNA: TGTGCCAGCAAGGTTGGCGGGGGGGTAGAGACCCAGTACTTC. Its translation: CASKVGGGVETQYF.

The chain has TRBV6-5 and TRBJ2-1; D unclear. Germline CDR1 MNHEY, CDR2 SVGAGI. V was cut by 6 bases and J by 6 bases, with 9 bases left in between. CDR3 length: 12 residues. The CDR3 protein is CASRGYSNEQFF. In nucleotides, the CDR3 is TGTGCCAGCAGGGGCTATAGCAATGAGCAGTTCTTC.

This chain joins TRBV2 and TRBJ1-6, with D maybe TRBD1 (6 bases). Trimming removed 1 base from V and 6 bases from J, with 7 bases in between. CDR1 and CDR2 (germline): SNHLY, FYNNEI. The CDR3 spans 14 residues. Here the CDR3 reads CASSEDRVNSPLHF. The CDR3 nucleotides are TGTGCCAGCAGTGAAGACAGGGTTAATTCACCCCTCCACTTT.

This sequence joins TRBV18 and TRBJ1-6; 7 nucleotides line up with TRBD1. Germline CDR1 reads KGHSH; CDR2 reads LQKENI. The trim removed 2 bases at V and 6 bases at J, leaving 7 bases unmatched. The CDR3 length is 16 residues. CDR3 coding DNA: TGTGCCAGCTCACCAGAGGGGGCGCTTCTTAATTCACCCCTCCACTTT. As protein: CASSPEGALLNSPLHF.

The CDR3 nucleotides read TGTGCCAGCAGCATACAAAGGACTAGCGGGAGGTACGAGCAGTACTTC. Translated, it gives CASSIQRTSGRYEQYF. The chain uses TRBV5-4 and TRBJ2-7; 14 nucleotides align to TRBD2. With V trimmed by 4 bases and J by 4 bases, 7 bases remained unmatched. Germline assignment: CDR1 SGHNT and CDR2 YYREEE (reference sequence). The CDR3 covers 16 residues.

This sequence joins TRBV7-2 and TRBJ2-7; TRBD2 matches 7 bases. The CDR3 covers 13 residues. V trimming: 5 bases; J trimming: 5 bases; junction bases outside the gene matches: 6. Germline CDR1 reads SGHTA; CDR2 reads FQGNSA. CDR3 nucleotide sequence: TGTGCCAGCAGCAGCGGGATCAGGCACGAGCAGTACTTC. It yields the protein CASSSGIRHEQYF.

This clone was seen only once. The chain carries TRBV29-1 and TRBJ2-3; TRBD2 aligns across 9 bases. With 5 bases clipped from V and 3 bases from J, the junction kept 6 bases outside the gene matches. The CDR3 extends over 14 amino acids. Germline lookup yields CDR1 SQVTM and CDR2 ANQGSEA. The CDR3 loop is CSVPLAGLTDTQYF. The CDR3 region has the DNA TGCAGCGTTCCTCTAGCGGGGTTGACAGATACGCAGTATTTT.

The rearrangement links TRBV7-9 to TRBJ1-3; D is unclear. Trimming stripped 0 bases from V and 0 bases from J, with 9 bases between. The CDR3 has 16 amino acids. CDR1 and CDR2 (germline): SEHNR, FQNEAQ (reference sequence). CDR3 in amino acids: CASSLAGEGSGNTIYF. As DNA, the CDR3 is TGTGCCAGCAGCTTAGCGGGAGAGGGCTCTGGAAACACCATATATTTT.

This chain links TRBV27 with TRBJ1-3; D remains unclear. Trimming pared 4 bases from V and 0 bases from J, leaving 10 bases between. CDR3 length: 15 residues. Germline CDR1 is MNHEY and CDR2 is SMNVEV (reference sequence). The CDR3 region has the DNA TGTGCCAGCAGTTCCCAACTGAGCTCTGGAAACACCATATATTTT. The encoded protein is CASSSQLSSGNTIYF.

CDR3 sequence: CASSKGQANYGYTF. The CDR3 region has the DNA TGTGCCAGCAGCAAGGGACAGGCTAACTATGGCTACACCTTC. The chain uses TRBV21-1 and TRBJ1-2; the table names TRBD1, a call not compared with the DNA. TRBV21-1 is annotated as a pseudogene. The CDR3 length is 14 residues.

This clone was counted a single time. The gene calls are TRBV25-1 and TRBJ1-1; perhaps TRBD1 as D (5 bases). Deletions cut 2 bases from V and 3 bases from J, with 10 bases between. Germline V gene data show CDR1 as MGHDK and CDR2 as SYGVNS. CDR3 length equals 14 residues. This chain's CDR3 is CASSEGGKHTEAFF. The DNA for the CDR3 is TGTGCCAGCAGTGAAGGGGGGAAACACACTGAAGCTTTCTTT.

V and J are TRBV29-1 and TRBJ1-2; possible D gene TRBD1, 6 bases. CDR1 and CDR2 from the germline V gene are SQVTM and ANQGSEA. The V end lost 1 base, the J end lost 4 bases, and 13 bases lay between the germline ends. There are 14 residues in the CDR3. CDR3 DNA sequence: TGCAGCGTTGAAGCAGGGGTGGATGGCTATGGCTACACCTTC. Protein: CSVEAGVDGYGYTF.

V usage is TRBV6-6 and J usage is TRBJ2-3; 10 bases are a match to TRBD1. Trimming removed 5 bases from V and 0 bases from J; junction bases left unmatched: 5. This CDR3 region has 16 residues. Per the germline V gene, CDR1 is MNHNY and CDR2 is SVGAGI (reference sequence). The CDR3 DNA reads TGTGCCAGCAGTGCCCCGGGACAGGGGAGCACAGATACGCAGTATTTT. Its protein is CASSAPGQGSTDTQYF.

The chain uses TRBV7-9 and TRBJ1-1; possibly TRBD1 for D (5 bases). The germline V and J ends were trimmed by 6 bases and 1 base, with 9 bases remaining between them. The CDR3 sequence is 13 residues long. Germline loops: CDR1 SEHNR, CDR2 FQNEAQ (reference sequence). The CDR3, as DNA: TGTGCCAGCAGGTTACAGGAGAACACTGAAGCTTTCTTT. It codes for CASRLQENTEAFF.

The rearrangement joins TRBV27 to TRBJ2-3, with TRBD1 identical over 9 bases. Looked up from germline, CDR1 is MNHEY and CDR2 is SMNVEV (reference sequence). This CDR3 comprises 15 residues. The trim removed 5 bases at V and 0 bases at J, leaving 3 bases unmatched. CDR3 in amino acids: CASSPGQGSTDTQYF. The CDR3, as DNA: TGTGCCAGCAGTCCGGGACAGGGAAGCACAGATACGCAGTATTTT.